This note documents a single TCR beta chain sequence. Its specificity is not known. The PCR made use of 60 Vbeta and 13 Jbeta primers. Libraries were prepared by immunoSEQ multiplex PCR; TCRdb keeps only in-frame clonotypes and omits some of them. The repertoire holds roughly 130,000 clones, with more than 75% as singletons. The data were obtained in a study of cytomegalovirus exposure and HLA in healthy donors. Study-level information: Around 80 million unique TCRs from HLA-typed donors were held in an early data release.

Study-wide findings and caveats: Overall, under 200 TCR beta chains were annotated as cytomegalovirus-associated. Specific recognition of CMV antigens was confirmed in vitro for three chains (all CMV-associated).

At sampling all donors were nominally healthy, likely with unrecorded immune exposures. The sequencing input was PBMCs. This TCR was sampled from a man aged 40-55 years in good health and CMV-seronegative.

The CDR3 nucleotides read TGTGCCAGCAGCGTAGAGGCAGGGTCCTACAATGAGCAGTTCTTC. It yields the protein CASSVEAGSYNEQFF. V and J are TRBV9 and TRBJ2-1; possible D gene TRBD1, 5 bases. The V end was cut by 0 bases, the J end by 1 base, with 8 bases between. The germline V gene has CDR1 SGDLS and CDR2 YYNGEE. The CDR3 is 15 residues long. Based on the CDR3 plus reference TRBV9 and TRBJ2-1, the full variable domain is DSGVTQTPKHLITATGQRVTLRCSPRSGDLSVYWYQQSLDQGLQFLIQYYNGEERAKGNILERFSAQQFPDLHSELNLSSLELGDSALYFCASSVEAGSYNEQFFGPGTRLTVL.